This T cell receptor beta chain was recorded in a study of shared clonotypes between healthy human individuals. Across the study: Donors had three CD4 naive, three CD4 memory, two CD8 naive and one CD8 memory plate apiece.

Germline CDR1 reads MNHEY; CDR2 reads SVGAGI. This CDR3 is 14 amino acids long. V lost 2 bases and J lost 4, with 11 bases in between. Subsets obtained from CD4+ cells comprised CD45RA+ naive and CD45RA-negative memory cells. The assay ran at deep level. Sorted-subset replicate PCRs used about 0.2 ug DNA, some 30,000 T cell genomes. Sequencing was performed with immunoSEQ multiplex PCR; in TCRdb, only in-frame clones are kept and a portion is missing. The sample records some 2.4 million clones, roughly 93% being singletons. The chain has TRBV6-5 and TRBJ1-2; D unresolved. The clonotype originates from a young man in good health. Some clones in this sample may be carry-over from other donors' samples. Material for sequencing was naive CD4+ T cells from PBMCs. The sample's subset: CD45RA+ positively selected. The CDR3 reads CASSYSRRAYGYTF. The CDR3 DNA follows: TGTGCCAGCAGTTACAGCAGGAGAGCCTATGGCTACACCTTC.